This T cell receptor (beta chain) came from a study of T-cell reconstitution after alpha-beta-depleted transplantation in children. Whole-study results and caveats: The study traced high day-60 TCRbeta diversity in some patients to surviving recipient T cells and thymic progenitors. Fresh T-cell production supplied most of the T-cell counts and diversity seen one year after transplant. Expanded graft clones numbering several hundred reportedly gave rise to alpha-beta T cells about two months after transplant.

Remarks on this clonotype: Its matching antigen is unknown.

It was with unique molecular identifiers that the TCRbeta library was prepared. TCRdb reanalysed the PCR reads using MiXCR and keeps one entry per CDR3 protein. The table has around 270,000 distinct CDR3 sequences, 6.5% to 9% seen once. The CDR3 runs 16 residues. The V and J ends lost 5 bases and 3 bases, in that order; junction bases with no gene match: 9. Germline CDR1 reads LGHDT; CDR2 reads YNNKEL (reference sequence). The rearrangement joins TRBV3-1 to TRBJ1-4, with 7 nucleotides matching TRBD1. This sequence originates from a female patient younger than 10 who had a stem cell transplant for Fanconi anemia, so the T cells may come from the graft donor. The sample consisted of peripheral blood, taken 360 days after TCRalphabeta/CD19-depleted stem cell transplant. DNA for the CDR3: TGTGCCAGCAGCGCCATAGGGGGCGCGTCTAATGAAAAACTGTTTTTT. Protein product: CASSAIGGASNEKLFF.